The 21 T cell receptor beta chains listed next were all sequenced from one sample in a study of cytomegalovirus exposure and HLA in healthy donors (dated by TCRdb to 2017 to 2019). The library was generated by the immunoSEQ multiplex PCR assay. For the multiplex PCR, a mixture combining 60 forward primers for TCR Vbeta segments and 13 reverse primers for TCR Jbeta segments was used. TCRdb carries this immuneACCESS record with in-frame sequences only. Its versions omit some clonotypes, under half of them owing to an unresolved V gene in the studies checked, with the rest unexplained. The sample includes about 120,000 clones, with over 80% observed a single time. The top ten hold more than 0.2% of the sample. The sample comprised PBMCs. All receptors come from a man aged 45 to 65 in good health and CMV-seronegative.

A single count supports this clone. The chain has TRBV7-2 and TRBJ2-7; TRBD2 aligns across 10 bases. Trimming took 5 bases from V and 5 from J; bases not matched to a gene: 9. Looked up from germline, CDR1 is SGHTA and CDR2 is FQGNSA. The length of the CDR3 is 15 residues. The CDR3 here is CASSLPELAGDEQYF. Written as DNA, the CDR3 is TGTGCCAGCAGCCTCCCCGAGCTAGCGGGGGACGAGCAGTACTTC.

This clone has a single count. This chain links TRBV15 with TRBJ2-5, with TRBD2 matching 9 bases. CDR3 length: 15 residues. CDR1 is LNHNV and CDR2 is YYDKDF in the germline V gene (reference sequence). V was clipped by 9 bases and J by 5 bases; unmatched bases: 13. For the CDR3, the DNA is TGTGCCACGGAAACGGGACTAGCCGGTGGGGAGACCCAGTACTTC. Translated: CATETGLAGGETQYF.

This sequence joins TRBV19 and TRBJ1-1, with D hard to call. The ends were cut back, 6 bases at V and 0 bases at J, with 8 bases in the middle. CDR1 is LNHDA, CDR2 SQIVND, per germline (reference sequence). The CDR3 totals 13 residues. CDR3 DNA sequence: TGTGCCAGTAGGGGCGGGCTGAACACTGAAGCTTTCTTT. Residues: CASRGGLNTEAFF.

This sequence joins TRBV7-2 and TRBJ2-2; 11 bases agree with TRBD1. Germline-derived CDR1 and CDR2 are SGHTA and FQGNSA. The V segment lost 5 bases and the J segment 2 bases; nucleotides outside the gene matches: 7. This CDR3 spans 17 amino acids. The CDR3, as DNA: TGTGCCAGCAGCCCAACCGGGACAGGGGGTAACACCGGGGAGCTGTTTTTT. Encoded protein: CASSPTGTGGNTGELFF.

The chain joins TRBV9 to TRBJ1-2, with 9 positions matching TRBD1. V gave up 0 bases and J gave up 2 bases; unmatched junction bases: 5. The CDR3 has 16 residues. Germline assignment: CDR1 SGDLS and CDR2 YYNGEE. In DNA, the CDR3 is TGTGCCAGCAGCGTAGGGGGACAGGGTGAAAACTATGGCTACACCTTC. Translating it yields CASSVGGQGENYGYTF.

The CDR3 sequence: CASSIATGMGNQPQHF. CDR3 in DNA: TGTGCCAGTAGTATAGCAACAGGGATGGGCAATCAGCCCCAGCATTTT. The J gene is TRBJ1-5, the V gene TRBV19, with D possibly TRBD1 on 6 matching bases. Trimming took 1 base from V and 2 from J, leaving 12 bases between them. The CDR3 sequence is 16 residues long. Germline CDR1 LNHDA, CDR2 SQIVND (reference sequence).

V is TRBV7-2 and J is TRBJ1-5, with D possibly being TRBD1 (6 bases). The CDR3 covers 13 residues. Trimming pared 1 base from V and 11 bases from J, leaving 12 bases between. Germline CDR1 is SGHTA and CDR2 is FQGNSA. The CDR3 coding sequence is TGTGCCAGCAGCTTAGACAGGGCCACGGCCCAGCATTTT. Amino acid sequence: CASSLDRATAQHF.

This sequence joins TRBV29-1 and TRBJ1-1; D is unclear. The CDR3 has 12 residues. CDR1 is SQVTM, CDR2 ANQGSEA, per germline. The V and J ends lost 4 bases and 1 base respectively, with 7 bases between them. The CDR3: CSVVSGNTEAFF. The CDR3 DNA reads TGCAGCGTTGTGTCCGGGAACACTGAAGCTTTCTTT.

This chain uses TRBV7-3 with TRBJ2-1; possible D gene TRBD2, 6 bases. Trimming took 4 bases from V and 3 from J, leaving 13 bases between them. In germline, CDR1 is SGHTA, CDR2 FQGTGA. This CDR3 contains 15 residues. The CDR3 loop reads CASSSTPGVYNEQFF. As DNA, the CDR3 is TGTGCCAGCAGCTCTACGCCGGGAGTCTACAATGAGCAGTTCTTC.

The chain recombines TRBV29-1 with TRBJ2-7; possibly TRBD1 for D (5 bases). V lost 3 bases and J lost 5, with 11 bases in between. Germline V gene sequence: CDR1 SQVTM, CDR2 ANQGSEA. The CDR3 totals 12 residues. The CDR3 region is CSVDRGRDEQYF. The DNA of the CDR3 is TGCAGCGTTGATCGAGGCAGGGACGAGCAGTACTTC.

CDR3 protein: CASSLDGGEQFF. For the CDR3, the DNA is TGTGCCAGCAGCTTAGACGGCGGTGAGCAGTTCTTC. The chain carries TRBV7-2 and TRBJ2-1; D ambiguous. The CDR3 loop spans 12 amino acids. Germline assignment: CDR1 SGHTA and CDR2 FQGNSA. The V gene lost 1 base and the J gene lost 9 bases, with 7 bases spanning the gap. The entire variable domain, with the rest obtained from reference TRBV7-2 and TRBJ2-1, is as follows: GAGVSQSPSNKVTEKGKDVELRCDPISGHTALYWYRQSLGQGLEFLIYFQGNSAPDKSGLPSDRFSAERTGGSVSTLTIQRTQQEDSAVYLCASSLDGGEQFFGPGTRLTVL.

The DNA of the CDR3 is TGTGCCAGCTCATACGGACAGGACACACGCGGTCAGCCCCAGCATTTT. Protein: CASSYGQDTRGQPQHF. The chain couples TRBV18 to TRBJ1-5; TRBD1 matches 7 bases. The CDR3 totals 16 residues. The germline gives CDR1 KGHSH, CDR2 LQKENI. V shed 5 bases and J 6 bases; nucleotides not matched to a gene: 13. Filled out from reference TRBV18 and TRBJ1-5, the complete variable domain reads NAGVMQNPRHLVRRRGQEARLRCSPMKGHSHVYWYRQLPEEGLKFMVYLQKENIIDESGMPKERFSAEFPKEGPSILRIQQVVRGDSAAYFCASSYGQDTRGQPQHFGDGTRLSIL.

The rearrangement joins TRBV27 to TRBJ2-2; D might be TRBD2 (6 bases). CDR1 MNHEY and CDR2 SMNVEV come from the germline V gene (reference sequence). With 3 bases removed from V and 1 base from J, the gap between germline ends came to 12 bases. This CDR3 spans 16 amino acids. The CDR3 DNA reads TGTGCCAGCAGTTTTCCCGGGGGTGTGAACACCGGGGAGCTGTTTTTT. It is translated as CASSFPGGVNTGELFF.

The chain is built from TRBV4-2 and TRBJ1-2, with 7 nucleotides matching TRBD1. Germline CDR1 is LGHNA and CDR2 is YNFKEQ. CDR3 length equals 14 residues. V lost 2 bases to trimming and J lost 3 bases; unmatched junction nucleotides: 3. The DNA of the CDR3 is TGTGCCAGCAGCCAACCCGGGACAGACTATGGCTACACCTTC. Translation gives CASSQPGTDYGYTF.

This clone has only one observation. The chain links TRBV29-1 to TRBJ2-1; 14 bases are a match to TRBD2. The germline V gene encodes CDR1 SQVTM and CDR2 ANQGSEA. Trimming cost V 4 bases and J 7 bases; bases outside gene matches: 0. This CDR3 has 13 residues. Here the CDR3 DNA reads TGCAGCGTTGGGACTAGCGGGAGGAATGAGCAGTTCTTC. It codes for CSVGTSGRNEQFF.

V usage is TRBV18 and J usage is TRBJ1-2, with D possibly being TRBD1 (5 bases). Germline V CDR1 and CDR2: KGHSH, LQKENI. Trimming removed 0 bases from V and 3 bases from J, with 8 bases in between. This CDR3 comprises 14 residues. DNA for the CDR3: TGTGCCAGCTCACCACCAATGGGGCACTATGGCTACACCTTC. It codes for CASSPPMGHYGYTF. The whole variable domain, remainder taken from reference TRBV18 and TRBJ1-2, is NAGVMQNPRHLVRRRGQEARLRCSPMKGHSHVYWYRQLPEEGLKFMVYLQKENIIDESGMPKERFSAEFPKEGPSILRIQQVVRGDSAAYFCASSPPMGHYGYTFGSGTRLTVV.

This clone turned up a few times. The chain carries TRBV30 and TRBJ2-5; 9 nucleotides agree with TRBD1. Per the germline V gene, CDR1 is GTSNPN and CDR2 is SVGIG (reference sequence). J lost 4 bases, V lost 3 bases, and 6 bases had no gene match. The CDR3 length is 14 residues. This CDR3 reads CAWSGTGRRETQYF. The CDR3 nucleotides read TGTGCCTGGAGCGGGACAGGGAGAAGAGAGACCCAGTACTTC.

The chain has TRBV18 and TRBJ1-5; 7 bases line up with TRBD1. The V segment lost 2 bases and the J segment 5 bases; nucleotides outside the gene matches: 3. Germline CDR1 is KGHSH and CDR2 is LQKENI. The CDR3 is 14 residues long. The CDR3 spells CASSPEQGYQPQHF. CDR3 DNA: TGTGCCAGCTCACCAGAACAGGGGTATCAGCCCCAGCATTTT.

This chain uses TRBV2 with TRBJ1-5, with D uncertain. Germline CDR1 and CDR2: SNHLY and FYNNEI. The CDR3 covers 15 residues. Trimming cost V 6 bases and J 1 base, with 13 bases left between them. The CDR3 loop is CASRDSGQSNQPQHF. The CDR3 DNA is TGTGCCAGCAGGGACTCTGGGCAAAGCAATCAGCCCCAGCATTTT.

This clone has a handful of counts. This chain links TRBV12-5 with TRBJ2-1; 8 nucleotides align to TRBD2. Trimming cost V 7 bases and J 7 bases; bases outside gene matches: 9. CDR1 is LGHNT, CDR2 FRNRAP, per germline. The CDR3 consists of 14 residues. CDR3 nucleotide sequence: TGTGCTAGTGCCCGGACTAGCCTTGAAAATGAGCAGTTCTTC. Translation gives CASARTSLENEQFF.

This clone appeared once. The gene calls are TRBV15 and TRBJ2-7; D uncertain. The germline V gene encodes CDR1 LNHNV and CDR2 YYDKDF (reference sequence). V lost 0 bases and J lost 2, with 14 bases in between. This CDR3 has 16 residues. CDR3 region: CATSRDRWSSPYEQYF. The DNA for the CDR3 is TGTGCCACCAGCAGAGATCGGTGGAGTAGTCCCTACGAGCAGTACTTC.